A single sample gave rise to the 21 T cell receptor beta chains below, sequenced in a study of shared T cell receptors in the human thymus. Generated by immunoSEQ multiplex PCR, the TCRdb table keeps only in-frame clones and is missing some. Of over 450,000 clones in the sample, around 82% were seen once. These same data were also listed under a study on human thymus T cells.

Sequenced input: thymocytes. The receptor source for this set is a boy under three years old with a congenital heart defect.

The rearrangement uses TRBV27 and TRBJ2-2; 7 positions agree with TRBD2. J was trimmed by 4 bases and V by 5 bases; bases with no gene match: 16. CDR3 length: 18 residues. Germline assignment: CDR1 MNHEY and CDR2 SMNVEV (reference sequence). The CDR3 DNA follows: TGTGCCAGCAGTCCCCCGCGCGGGAGTGTGGGGTTCACCGGGGAGCTGTTTTTT. It specifies CASSPPRGSVGFTGELFF.

The V call is TRBV7-3, the J call TRBJ2-5; 13 positions agree with TRBD2. In germline, CDR1 is SGHTA, CDR2 FQGTGA. The CDR3 contains 16 residues. The J segment lost 2 bases and the V segment lost 4 bases, leaving 4 bases of the junction unmatched. CDR3 nucleotides: TGTGCCAGCAGCTCTGGACTAGCGGGAGCACAAGAGACCCAGTACTTC. As protein: CASSSGLAGAQETQYF.

This clone has a single count. At the DNA level, this CDR3 is encoded by other sequences in the same sample as well. The gene calls are TRBV7-6 and TRBJ2-7, with 12 bases fitting TRBD2. CDR3 length: 15 residues. The J segment lost 2 bases and the V segment lost 4 bases, leaving 3 bases of the junction unmatched. Per the germline V gene, CDR1 is SGHVS and CDR2 is FNYEAQ. This CDR3 reads CASSSRTSGTYEQYF. In nucleotides, the CDR3 is TGTGCCAGCAGCTCGCGGACTAGCGGGACCTACGAGCAGTACTTC.

This chain uses TRBV28 with TRBJ2-3; 9 nucleotides line up with TRBD2. Germline V gene data show CDR1 as MDHEN and CDR2 as SYDVKM. V gave up 7 bases and J gave up 2 bases; unmatched junction bases: 4. The CDR3 is 14 residues long. The CDR3: CASTTSGYTDTQYF. CDR3 bases: TGTGCCAGCACGACTAGCGGATACACAGATACGCAGTATTTT.

CDR3 protein: CASSPLPTYEQYF. CDR3 nucleotide sequence: TGTGCCAGCAGCCCCCTACCGACCTACGAGCAGTACTTC. The V and J genes are TRBV5-4 and TRBJ2-7; no reliable D call. Germline V gives CDR1 SGHNT, CDR2 YYREEE (reference sequence). The CDR3 is 13 residues long. The V gene lost 4 bases and the J gene lost 2 bases, with 10 bases spanning the gap.

The V gene is TRBV4-1, the J gene TRBJ2-1; D is possibly TRBD2 (5 bases). CDR1 is MGHRA and CDR2 is YSYEKL in the germline V gene. V was trimmed by 3 bases and J by 3 bases, leaving 9 bases between them. The CDR3 totals 14 residues. Written as DNA, the CDR3 is TGCGCCAGCAGCCAGGCGGCGGGCTACAATGAGCAGTTCTTC. Translation: CASSQAAGYNEQFF.

This chain connects TRBV7-9 to TRBJ2-5; 10 nucleotides line up with TRBD2. Germline assignment: CDR1 SEHNR and CDR2 FQNEAQ (reference sequence). The CDR3 sequence is 16 residues long. V gave up 3 bases and J gave up 0 bases; unmatched junction bases: 4. The CDR3 DNA follows: TGTGCCAGCAGCTTTAGACTAGCGGGCGACCAAGAGACCCAGTACTTC. It translates to CASSFRLAGDQETQYF.

V usage is TRBV5-1 and J usage is TRBJ2-5; TRBD1 might be the D (6 bases). Germline V CDR1 and CDR2: SGHRS, YFSETQ. The CDR3 covers 14 residues. V was cut by 3 bases and J by 4 bases, with 13 bases left in between. The CDR3: CASSSQARGETQYF. DNA of the CDR3: TGCGCCAGCAGCTCCCAGGCCAGGGGAGAGACCCAGTACTTC. Full variable domain (remainder filled in from reference TRBV5-1 and TRBJ2-5): KAGVTQTPRYLIKTRGQQVTLSCSPISGHRSVSWYQQTPGQGLQFLFEYFSETQRNKGNFPGRFSGRQFSNSRSEMNVSTLELGDSALYLCASSSQARGETQYFGPGTRLLVL.

J is TRBJ2-5 and V is TRBV5-1; 8 nucleotides align to TRBD1. The J call may be incorrect, as the DNA end agrees better with TRBJ2-7. This CDR3 spans 13 amino acids. Germline-derived CDR1 and CDR2 are SGHRS and YFSETQ. CDR3 nucleotides: TGCGCCAGCAGCTGGGACAGGAATTACGAGCAGTACTTC. It codes for CASSWDRNYEQYF.

This chain connects TRBV5-4 to TRBJ2-1; TRBD2 agrees at 8 bases. CDR1 SGHNT and CDR2 YYREEE come from the germline V gene (reference sequence). Trimming cost V 5 bases and J 7 bases; bases outside gene matches: 14. The CDR3 is made up of 16 amino acids. The CDR3 sequence is CASSYHGSGSLNEQFF. The DNA for the CDR3 is TGTGCCAGCAGTTATCATGGCAGCGGGAGTCTGAATGAGCAGTTCTTC.

The chain uses TRBV14 and TRBJ2-7; the D gene is possibly TRBD2 (5 bases). This CDR3 spans 15 amino acids. V lost 0 bases, J lost 6 bases, and 15 bases lay in between. Germline V gene sequence: CDR1 SGHDN, CDR2 FVKESK. For the CDR3, the DNA is TGTGCCAGCAGCCAAGATACTAGAAATCGGTGCGAGCAGTACTTC. Its translation: CASSQDTRNRCEQYF.

The chain employs TRBV2 and TRBJ2-3, with unresolved D. Germline V gene sequence: CDR1 SNHLY, CDR2 FYNNEI. This CDR3 has 14 amino acids. V gave up 5 bases and J gave up 4 bases, with 13 bases separating them. The CDR3 coding sequence is TGTGCCAGCAGTCAACTCCCCGAGGCAGATACGCAGTATTTT. Its protein product is CASSQLPEADTQYF.

This clone was picked up a small number of times. The chain uses TRBV6-1 and TRBJ1-2; D unclear. Trimming pared 7 bases from V and 2 bases from J, leaving 11 bases between. This CDR3 comprises 13 residues. Germline assignment: CDR1 MNHNS and CDR2 SASEGT. This CDR3 is CASTNRGNYGYTF. The CDR3 region has the DNA TGTGCCAGCACCAACCGGGGAAACTATGGCTACACCTTC.

The chain recombines TRBV13 with TRBJ2-7, with 7 positions matching TRBD2. Per germline, CDR1 PRHDT and CDR2 FYEKMQ (reference sequence). Trimming at V came to 5 bases and at J to 7 bases, leaving 14 bases not matched to a gene. This CDR3 has 15 residues. CDR3 nucleotide sequence: TGTGCCAGCAGCCCCCCCGGACTAGTAAGCCTGGAGCAGTACTTC. It codes for CASSPPGLVSLEQYF.

This chain connects TRBV28 to TRBJ2-5; D is perhaps TRBD1 (6 bases). With 4 bases removed from V and 5 bases from J, the gap between germline ends came to 17 bases. Germline-derived CDR1 and CDR2 are MDHEN and SYDVKM. The CDR3 length is 15 residues. CDR3 bases: TGTGCCAGCAGTTCTAAAACAGGGTGGTGTGAGACCCAGTACTTC. This codes for CASSSKTGWCETQYF.

This clone was recorded a few times. The chain carries TRBV6-1 and TRBJ1-4; D call uncertain. The CDR3 has 15 residues. Germline V gene sequence: CDR1 MNHNS, CDR2 SASEGT. Trimming stripped 5 bases from V and 0 bases from J, with 10 bases between. DNA of the CDR3: TGTGCCAGCAGTCCTAGCAGCTCAACTAATGAAAAACTGTTTTTT. Translation gives CASSPSSSTNEKLFF.

The V gene is TRBV5-4, the J gene TRBJ2-7; TRBD1 matches at 12 bases. J was trimmed by 5 bases and V by 4 bases; bases with no gene match: 7. Germline V lookup: CDR1 SGHNT, CDR2 YYREEE (reference sequence). This CDR3 is 15 amino acids long. The CDR3: CASSLGTGGKNEQYF. Here the CDR3 DNA reads TGTGCCAGCAGCCTCGGGACAGGGGGCAAGAACGAGCAGTACTTC.

In its sample, this clone was seen once. The chain carries TRBV25-1 and TRBJ2-2; D ambiguous. The CDR3 length is 14 residues. In germline, CDR1 is MGHDK, CDR2 SYGVNS. The V gene lost 1 base and the J gene lost 1 base, with 4 bases spanning the gap. The CDR3 coding sequence is TGTGCCAGCAGTGAATCCGGGAACACCGGGGAGCTGTTTTTT. This translates into CASSESGNTGELFF.

This rearrangement joins TRBV6-4 to TRBJ1-5; TRBD1 matches 7 bases. Germline values: CDR1 MRHNA, CDR2 SNTAGT. V was clipped by 4 bases and J by 4 bases; unmatched bases: 10. This CDR3 region has 16 residues. DNA of the CDR3: TGTGCCAGCAGTGGGTCCGCGGGACAGCATAATCAGCCCCAGCATTTT. Translation gives CASSGSAGQHNQPQHF.

This sequence joins TRBV28 and TRBJ2-1, with TRBD1 matching over 7 bases. From germline, CDR1 is MDHEN and CDR2 SYDVKM. The V gene end was trimmed by 8 bases and the J gene end by 0 bases; junction bases not matched to a gene: 7. This CDR3 region has 15 residues. CDR3 region: CASLDRDSSYNEQFF. The DNA of the CDR3 is TGTGCCAGCTTAGACCGGGACAGCTCCTACAATGAGCAGTTCTTC.

The CDR3 sequence is CSVLLAGVEDTQYF. CDR3 nucleotides: TGCAGCGTTCTCCTAGCGGGAGTGGAGGATACGCAGTATTTT. The gene calls are TRBV29-1 and TRBJ2-3; 10 bases agree with TRBD2. CDR1 and CDR2 from the germline V gene are SQVTM and ANQGSEA. The CDR3 totals 14 residues. The V segment lost 5 bases and the J segment 6 bases; nucleotides outside the gene matches: 8.